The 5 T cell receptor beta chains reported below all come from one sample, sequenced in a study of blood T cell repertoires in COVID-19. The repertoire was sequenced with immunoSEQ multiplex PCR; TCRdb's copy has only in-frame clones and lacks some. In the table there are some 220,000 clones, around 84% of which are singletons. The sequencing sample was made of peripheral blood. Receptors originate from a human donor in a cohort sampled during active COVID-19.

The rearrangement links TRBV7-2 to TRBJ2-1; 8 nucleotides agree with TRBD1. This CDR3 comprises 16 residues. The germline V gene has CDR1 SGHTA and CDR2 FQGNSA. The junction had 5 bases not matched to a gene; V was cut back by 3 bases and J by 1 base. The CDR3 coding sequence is TGTGCCAGCAGCTTCTCCCGGACAGGGTCCTACAATGAGCAGTTCTTC. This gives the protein CASSFSRTGSYNEQFF.

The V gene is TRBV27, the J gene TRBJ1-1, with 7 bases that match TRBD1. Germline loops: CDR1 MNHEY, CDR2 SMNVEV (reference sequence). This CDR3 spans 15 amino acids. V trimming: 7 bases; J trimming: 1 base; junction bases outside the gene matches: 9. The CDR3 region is CASTRDRTSNTEAFF. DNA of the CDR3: TGTGCCAGCACCCGGGACAGAACTTCGAACACTGAAGCTTTCTTT.

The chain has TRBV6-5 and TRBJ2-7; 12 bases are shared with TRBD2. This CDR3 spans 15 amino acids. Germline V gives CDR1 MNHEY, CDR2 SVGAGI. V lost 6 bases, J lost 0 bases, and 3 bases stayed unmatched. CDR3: CASRRTSGVSYEQYF. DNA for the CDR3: TGTGCCAGCAGAAGGACTAGCGGGGTCTCCTACGAGCAGTACTTC.

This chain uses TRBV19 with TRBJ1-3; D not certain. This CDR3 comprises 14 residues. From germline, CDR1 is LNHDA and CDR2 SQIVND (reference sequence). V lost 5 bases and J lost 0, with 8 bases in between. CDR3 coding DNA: TGTGCCAGTAGTCCTAGGAACTCTGGAAACACCATATATTTT. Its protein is CASSPRNSGNTIYF.

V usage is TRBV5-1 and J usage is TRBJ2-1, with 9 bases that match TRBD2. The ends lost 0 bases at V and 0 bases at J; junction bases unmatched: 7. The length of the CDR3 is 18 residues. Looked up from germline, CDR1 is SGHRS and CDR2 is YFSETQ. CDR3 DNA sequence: TGCGCCAGCAGCTTGGGTCTAGCGGGGAGGAGCTCCTACAATGAGCAGTTCTTC. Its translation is CASSLGLAGRSSYNEQFF.